The 12 T cell receptor beta chains given below trace back to one sample, sequenced in a study. TCRdb reprocessed the 5' RACE reads with MiXCR, giving one entry per CDR3 protein. Among about 57,000 distinct CDR3 sequences listed, roughly 30% were seen once. The sequenced material came from tumor-infiltrating memory CD4+ T cells sorted from the breast tumor. Stated subset: memory CD4+ T cells, CD4+CD45RO+CD25-. These receptors all stem from a female donor with breast cancer.

This clonotype was picked up a small number of times. V usage is TRBV5-1 and J usage is TRBJ2-1; 9 positions agree with TRBD1. V lost 4 bases and J lost 9; bases outside the gene matches: 11. Germline CDR1 reads SGHRS; CDR2 reads YFSETQ. This CDR3 contains 15 residues. As DNA, the CDR3 is TGCGCCAGCAGCGTCCGGGACAGGGCTCGGGGTGAGCAGTTCTTC. It translates to CASSVRDRARGEQFF.

The chain combines TRBV5-1 with TRBJ1-6; TRBD1 agrees at 7 bases. The CDR3 contains 15 residues. Germline V gives CDR1 SGHRS, CDR2 YFSETQ. Trimming took 4 bases from V and 7 from J; bases not matched to a gene: 8. The CDR3 protein is CASSPGDSGNSPLHF. As DNA, the CDR3 is TGCGCCAGCAGCCCCGGGGACAGCGGAAATTCACCCCTCCACTTT.

V gene TRBV10-3 combines with J gene TRBJ2-7, with 8 bases that match TRBD1. There are 14 residues in the CDR3. V lost 11 bases to trimming and J lost 0 bases; unmatched junction nucleotides: 9. Germline CDR1 is ENHRY and CDR2 is SYGVKD. In DNA, the CDR3 is TGTGCCGCCCAACGGGACAGGTCCTCCTACGAGCAGTACTTC. It is translated as CAAQRDRSSYEQYF.

At least ten counts were recorded for this clonotype. The rearrangement links TRBV27 to TRBJ2-3; no definite D call. This CDR3 comprises 13 residues. CDR1 and CDR2 (germline): MNHEY, SMNVEV (reference sequence). V was pared by 3 bases and J by 2 bases, with 6 bases between. CDR3 sequence: CASSLTVTDTQYF. CDR3 coding DNA: TGTGCCAGCAGTTTGACCGTCACAGATACGCAGTATTTT.

Worth noting for this clonotype: One end of the junction fails to match germline, which may point to a read error. The rearrangement uses TRBV6-5 and TRBJ2-7, with TRBD2 identical over 7 bases. Germline V gene data show CDR1 as MNHEY and CDR2 as SVGAGI. This CDR3 is built from 14 residues. The CDR3 sequence: CASSEGLPLSEQYF. The CDR3 coding sequence is TGCGCCAGCAGCGAGGGACTACCTCTTTCCGAGCAGTACTTC.

The chain joins TRBV5-1 to TRBJ2-4; a possible D gene is TRBD1 (6 bases). Per the germline V gene, CDR1 is SGHRS and CDR2 is YFSETQ. The CDR3 has 14 residues. Trimming stripped 6 bases from V and 0 bases from J, with 10 bases between. The CDR3 reads CASTPTGAKNIQYF. CDR3 DNA: TGCGCCAGCACCCCGACAGGAGCCAAAAACATTCAGTACTTC.

The rearrangement links TRBV28 to TRBJ1-2; a weak D match, TRBD1 (5 bases). Between the trimmed V and J ends, which lost 5 bases and 5 bases, there was a span of 18 bases. CDR3 length: 15 residues. Germline V gene lookup returns CDR1 MDHEN and CDR2 SYDVKM. The CDR3 spells CASSHRPDGGYGYTF. CDR3 nucleotide sequence: TGTGCCAGCAGTCACCGGCCGGACGGGGGTTATGGCTACACCTTC.

The CDR3 spells CSVKNPGTYEQYF. Written as DNA, the CDR3 is TGCAGCGTAAAGAACCCGGGGACCTACGAGCAGTACTTC. V is TRBV29-1 and J is TRBJ2-7, with a possible D match to TRBD2 (5 bases). The germline CDR1 and CDR2 sequences are SQVTM and ANQGSEA. V dropped 6 bases and J dropped 2 bases, with 14 bases sitting between them. The CDR3 covers 13 residues.

J is TRBJ2-2 and V is TRBV5-1, with D possibly matching TRBD1 (6 bases). V was cut by 4 bases and J by 1 base, with 8 bases left in between. The CDR3 has 14 residues. Germline loops: CDR1 SGHRS, CDR2 YFSETQ. CDR3 nucleotide sequence: TGCGCCAGCAGCGTGACAGGGAACACCGGGGAGCTGTTTTTT. Its protein product is CASSVTGNTGELFF.

This clonotype was detected a few times. The chain is built from TRBV20-1 and TRBJ2-3, with D tentatively TRBD2 (5 bases). Germline CDR1 and CDR2: DFQATT and SNEGSKA (reference sequence). The CDR3 sequence is 14 residues long. The V end was cut by 6 bases, the J end by 1 base, with 14 bases between. The CDR3 sequence: CSALDWLGTDTQYF. The CDR3 nucleotides read TGCAGTGCCTTGGACTGGTTGGGCACAGATACGCAGTATTTT.

Notes on this clonotype: Relative to the germline gene, one junction end is altered; a read error may explain this. This chain joins TRBV5-1 and TRBJ1-3, with 9 bases lining up with TRBD1. This CDR3 comprises 15 residues. Per germline, CDR1 SGHRS and CDR2 YFSETQ. CDR3 DNA sequence: TGCGCCGGCAGCACCGGGACAGGGACTGGAAACACCATATATTTT. As protein: CAGSTGTGTGNTIYF.

The chain has TRBV30 and TRBJ1-2, with D perhaps matching TRBD1 (5 bases). The CDR3 has 15 residues. Germline V gene data show CDR1 as GTSNPN and CDR2 as SVGIG (reference sequence). The V end lost 0 bases, the J end lost 2 bases, and 13 bases lay between the germline ends. CDR3 amino acids: CAWSVPPGLNYGYTF. CDR3 sequence (DNA): TGTGCCTGGAGTGTACCCCCAGGGCTAAACTATGGCTACACCTTC.